This T cell receptor beta chain was found in a study of spatial heterogeneity in lung cancer. General study findings and limits: TCRs found ubiquitously expanded in tumor appeared in blood more at resection than at follow-up.

Noted time point: sample taken at primary tumor resection. Sequencing covered unsorted whole RNA taken from tumor, nontumor lung or frozen PBMC. This clonotype was seen a handful of times. Its antigen is as yet unknown. V dropped 7 bases and J dropped 1; count of bases not matched to a gene: 9. CDR3 length: 15 amino acids. Germline V gene lookup returns CDR1 SGHRS and CDR2 YFSETQ. Each CDR3 protein is one row after TCRdb ran MiXCR on the 5' RACE reads. The sample has around 12,000 distinct CDR3 sequences; about 17% are singletons. This rearrangement joins TRBV5-1 to TRBJ2-3; 7 nucleotides align to TRBD1. This material consisted of PBMCs, taken at surgery. This clonotype was obtained from a male donor with early-stage non-small cell lung cancer. CDR3 sequence reads: CASVKGTAGTDTQYF. As DNA, the CDR3 is TGCGCCAGCGTCAAAGGGACAGCCGGCACAGATACGCAGTATTTT.